The 3 T cell receptor beta chains below come from one sample, sequenced in a study of cytomegalovirus exposure and HLA in healthy donors. Generated by immunoSEQ multiplex PCR, the TCRdb table keeps only in-frame clones and is missing some. The sample contains 110,000 or so clones, 85% to 90% of which appear only once. The specimen sequenced was PBMCs. All receptors derive from a woman aged 18-35 years in good health and CMV-seropositive.

V and J are TRBV30 and TRBJ1-3, with 10 bases aligning to TRBD1. Looked up from germline, CDR1 is GTSNPN and CDR2 is SVGIG (reference sequence). There are 15 residues in the CDR3. Trimming took 2 bases from V and 7 from J; bases not matched to a gene: 8. The CDR3: CAWSLPGQGGNTIYF. In DNA, the CDR3 is TGTGCCTGGAGTTTACCAGGACAGGGGGGGAACACCATATATTTT.

The chain combines TRBV9 with TRBJ1-1, with 7 bases matching TRBD1. The CDR3 runs 13 residues. Losses at the gene ends were 3 bases for V and 4 bases for J; bases not matched to a gene: 3. Germline CDR1 reads SGDLS; CDR2 reads YYNGEE. The CDR3 nucleotides are TGTGCCAGCAGCGCGGGACAGTTCACTGAAGCTTTCTTT. Translation gives CASSAGQFTEAFF.

The chain employs TRBV7-9 and TRBJ1-2; D is unresolved. V was trimmed by 6 bases and J by 2 bases, leaving 19 bases between them. Per the germline V gene, CDR1 is SEHNR and CDR2 is FQNEAQ (reference sequence). The length of the CDR3 is 16 residues. The CDR3 bases are TGTGCCAGCAGTGATGAAACGGGTAAATGGAACTATGGCTACACCTTC. This sequence encodes CASSDETGKWNYGYTF.